The 27 T cell receptor beta chains below come from one sample, sequenced in a study of blood T cell repertoires in COVID-19. This table comes from immunoSEQ multiplex PCR, and its TCRdb copy is limited to in-frame clones, with some not included. The data contain more than 250,000 clones, over 75% of them seen just once; the ten biggest clones take up 1%. Sequencing input: peripheral blood. The receptors were gathered from a man aged 50 to 60 with active or convalescent COVID-19.

The gene calls are TRBV13 and TRBJ2-7; TRBD1 agrees at 8 bases. This CDR3 region has 14 residues. From germline, CDR1 is PRHDT and CDR2 FYEKMQ (reference sequence). With V trimmed by 5 bases and J by 3 bases, 6 bases remained unmatched. The CDR3 nucleotides read TGTGCCAGCAGCCTCCGGACAGGGAACTACGAGCAGTACTTC. It translates to CASSLRTGNYEQYF. Full variable domain (rest looked up from reference TRBV13 and TRBJ2-7): AAGVIQSPRHLIKEKRETATLKCYPIPRHDTVYWYQQGPGQDPQFLISFYEKMQSDKGSIPDRFSAQQFSDYHSELNMSSLELGDSALYFCASSLRTGNYEQYFGPGTRLTVT.

V and J are TRBV6-5 and TRBJ2-7; D might be TRBD1 (5 bases). The CDR3 has 14 residues. Trimming shortened V by 6 bases and J by 3 bases, and 15 bases separated the two germline ends. Germline V lookup: CDR1 MNHEY, CDR2 SVGAGI. CDR3 in amino acids: CASSYQGAIYEQYF. In DNA, the CDR3 is TGTGCCAGCAGCTATCAGGGCGCTATCTACGAGCAGTACTTC.

The rearrangement joins TRBV6-6 to TRBJ1-1, with a possible D match to TRBD1 (6 bases). The V end lost 6 bases, the J end lost 5 bases, and 16 bases lay between the germline ends. The germline gives CDR1 MNHNY, CDR2 SVGAGI (reference sequence). The CDR3 is made up of 14 amino acids. CDR3: CASRGGRVRTEAFF. Here the CDR3 DNA reads TGTGCCAGCAGAGGGGGACGGGTCAGGACTGAAGCTTTCTTT.

The chain uses TRBV30 and TRBJ1-3, with 7 positions matching TRBD1. V shed 1 base, J shed 4 bases, and the junction held 7 bases outside the gene matches. Germline assignment: CDR1 GTSNPN and CDR2 SVGIG (reference sequence). The CDR3 has 15 residues. In DNA, the CDR3 is TGTGCCTGGAGTGAGGGGGCTAGTCTGGGAAACACCATATATTTT. Its translation is CAWSEGASLGNTIYF.

The chain employs TRBV5-3 and TRBJ2-2; 9 nucleotides align to TRBD1. TRBV5-3 carries the ORF label, with uncertain function. The CDR3 length is 17 residues. The V segment lost 0 bases and the J segment 4 bases; nucleotides outside the gene matches: 7. The CDR3 here is CARSLATGGTSTGELFF. In DNA form, the CDR3 reads TGTGCCAGAAGCTTGGCCACAGGGGGCACGAGCACCGGGGAGCTGTTTTTT.

The V and J genes are TRBV5-1 and TRBJ2-5; 9 bases line up with TRBD1. Germline V gene lookup returns CDR1 SGHRS and CDR2 YFSETQ. The J segment lost 5 bases and the V segment lost 3 bases, leaving 8 bases of the junction unmatched. There are 15 residues in the CDR3. The CDR3 loop reads CASSSTGGIGETQYF. Here the CDR3 DNA reads TGCGCCAGCAGCTCGACAGGGGGAATCGGGGAGACCCAGTACTTC.

J is TRBJ1-5 and V is TRBV4-2; D is undetermined. V dropped 0 bases and J dropped 6 bases, with 6 bases sitting between them. Germline CDR1 reads LGHNA; CDR2 reads YNFKEQ. The CDR3 sequence is 13 residues long. The CDR3 protein is CASSQDNGQPQHF. CDR3 in DNA: TGTGCCAGCAGCCAAGATAACGGTCAGCCCCAGCATTTT.

The chain couples TRBV30 to TRBJ1-5, with D maybe TRBD1 (5 bases). The CDR3 is made up of 12 amino acids. The germline gives CDR1 GTSNPN, CDR2 SVGIG (reference sequence). V was cut by 2 bases and J by 5 bases, with 7 bases left in between. CDR3 sequence (DNA): TGTGCCTGGAGTTCGGGGGATCAGCCCCAGCATTTT. Amino acid sequence: CAWSSGDQPQHF. Variable domain in full (rest from reference TRBV30 and TRBJ1-5): SQTIHQWPATLVQPVGSPLSLECTVEGTSNPNLYWYRQAAGRGLQLLFYSVGIGQISSEVPQNLSASRPQDRQFILSSKKLLLSDSGFYLCAWSSGDQPQHFGDGTRLSIL.

The J gene is TRBJ1-1, the V gene TRBV7-6; D is perhaps TRBD1 (5 bases). Trimming shortened V by 5 bases and J by 5 bases, and 15 bases separated the two germline ends. CDR1 SGHVS and CDR2 FNYEAQ come from the germline V gene. The CDR3 is made up of 14 amino acids. Here the CDR3 DNA reads TGTGCCAGCAGCGGTAGGGGCGTCGCGACTGAAGCTTTCTTT. It codes for CASSGRGVATEAFF. Full variable domain (rest looked up from reference TRBV7-6 and TRBJ1-1): GAGVSQSPRYKVTKRGQDVALRCDPISGHVSLYWYRQALGQGPEFLTYFNYEAQQDKSGLPNDRFSAERPEGSISTLTIQRTEQRDSAMYRCASSGRGVATEAFFGQGTRLTVV.

The rearrangement links TRBV10-3 to TRBJ1-5, with D hard to call. This CDR3 spans 14 amino acids. CDR1 is ENHRY and CDR2 is SYGVKD in the germline V gene. V lost 5 bases, J lost 0 bases, and 8 bases lay in between. CDR3 coding DNA: TGTGCCATCAGTCAGGATTTTAGCAATCAGCCCCAGCATTTT. This encodes CAISQDFSNQPQHF.

The chain couples TRBV7-3 to TRBJ2-5, with D perhaps matching TRBD2 (6 bases). The CDR3 runs 15 residues. Trimming left V 3 bases short and J 4 bases short, with 15 bases between. Germline V gene data show CDR1 as SGHTA and CDR2 as FQGTGA. CDR3 nucleotides: TGTGCCAGCAGCTTTGGGGAGTCGCGGGGAGAGACCCAGTACTTC. Translation gives CASSFGESRGETQYF.

As DNA, the CDR3 is TGTGCCATCAGCAGGGGGCTAAGCACAGATACGCAGTATTTT. Translating gives CAISRGLSTDTQYF. V is TRBV10-3 and J is TRBJ2-3, with 8 nucleotides matching TRBD1. The CDR3 contains 14 residues. V was clipped by 6 bases and J by 0 bases; unmatched bases: 2. The germline gives CDR1 ENHRY, CDR2 SYGVKD.

Concerning this clone itself: One end of the junction fails to match germline, which may point to a read error. This sequence joins TRBV28 and TRBJ1-5, with unresolved D. The CDR3 is made up of 12 amino acids. Germline V gene data show CDR1 as MDHEN and CDR2 as SYDVKM. The CDR3, as DNA: TGTGCCAGCGGTTTAGGGCACCAGCCCCAGCATTTT. Amino acid sequence: CASGLGHQPQHF.

The chain couples TRBV30 to TRBJ1-2; no reliable D call. Germline V gene sequence: CDR1 GTSNPN, CDR2 SVGIG (reference sequence). The CDR3 extends over 14 amino acids. V lost 0 bases, J lost 8 bases, and 16 bases lay in between. The CDR3 region has the DNA TGTGCCTGGAGTGTACTCGGCAGTCCGGGAGGCTACACCTTC. Translated, it gives CAWSVLGSPGGYTF. Supplemented by reference TRBV30 and TRBJ1-2, the full variable domain reads SQTIHQWPATLVQPVGSPLSLECTVEGTSNPNLYWYRQAAGRGLQLLFYSVGIGQISSEVPQNLSASRPQDRQFILSSKKLLLSDSGFYLCAWSVLGSPGGYTFGSGTRLTVV.

This sequence joins TRBV11-2 and TRBJ1-1, with unresolved D. Per the germline V gene, CDR1 is SGHAT and CDR2 is FQNNGV. This CDR3 region has 13 residues. Trimming left V 1 base short and J 1 base short, with 4 bases between. The CDR3, as DNA: TGTGCCAGCAGCTTAGTGGCGAACACTGAAGCTTTCTTT. Translated, it gives CASSLVANTEAFF.

This chain links TRBV24-1 with TRBJ1-1; 7 nucleotides agree with TRBD1. CDR1 is KGHDR, CDR2 SFDVKD, per germline. The CDR3 runs to 12 residues. The J segment lost 8 bases and the V segment lost 5 bases, leaving 4 bases of the junction unmatched. The CDR3 nucleotides are TGTGCCACCAGTGCCAGACAGGGAGAAGCTTTCTTT. It codes for CATSARQGEAFF.

This chain connects TRBV29-1 to TRBJ2-1; 14 bases line up with TRBD2. This CDR3 region has 19 residues. Losses at the gene ends were 5 bases for V and 3 bases for J; bases not matched to a gene: 15. Germline V gives CDR1 SQVTM, CDR2 ANQGSEA. For the CDR3, the DNA is TGCAGCGTTATTCGAAAGGGACTAGCGGGAGTGGCGGGCTACAATGAGCAGTTCTTC. Translated, it gives CSVIRKGLAGVAGYNEQFF.

The rearrangement uses TRBV19 and TRBJ2-2; TRBD2 matches 13 bases. CDR1 LNHDA and CDR2 SQIVND come from the germline V gene (reference sequence). V was clipped by 4 bases and J by 7 bases; unmatched bases: 9. This CDR3 has 17 amino acids. The CDR3 here is CASSTTSGRASGGELFF. The DNA of the CDR3 is TGTGCCAGTAGTACCACTAGCGGGAGGGCCTCGGGCGGGGAGCTGTTTTTT.

This clone occurred once. The CDR3 nucleotides are TGTGCCAGCAGGACGACAGTGGGGAACACTGAAGCTTTCTTT. It translates to CASRTTVGNTEAFF. The V and J genes are TRBV6-5 and TRBJ1-1; weak D call: TRBD1 (5 bases). Trimming removed 6 bases from V and 1 base from J, with 12 bases in between. Germline CDR1 reads MNHEY; CDR2 reads SVGAGI. The CDR3 loop spans 14 amino acids.

This rearrangement joins TRBV5-1 to TRBJ1-5; no definite D call. The CDR3 has 14 residues. Germline V gene data show CDR1 as SGHRS and CDR2 as YFSETQ. Deletions cut 1 base from V and 9 bases from J, with 14 bases between. This chain's CDR3 is CASSLNPERGPQHF. The CDR3 nucleotides read TGCGCCAGCAGCTTGAACCCGGAGCGCGGGCCCCAGCATTTT.

On this clone: This sample includes further DNA sequences coding for the same CDR3. The chain carries TRBV19 and TRBJ2-7; TRBD1 matches 11 bases. The trim removed 2 bases at V and 2 bases at J, leaving 2 bases unmatched. This CDR3 is 15 amino acids long. Germline assignment: CDR1 LNHDA and CDR2 SQIVND (reference sequence). This CDR3 reads CASSISGQGAYEQYF. CDR3 DNA sequence: TGTGCCAGTAGTATATCGGGACAGGGGGCCTACGAGCAGTACTTC.

The CDR3 DNA follows: TGTGCCACCCGACAGGGGAGTTCTAATGAAAAACTGTTTTTT. It yields the protein CATRQGSSNEKLFF. The chain recombines TRBV15 with TRBJ1-4; 8 positions agree with TRBD1. Germline V lookup: CDR1 LNHNV, CDR2 YYDKDF (reference sequence). The V gene end was trimmed by 8 bases and the J gene end by 3 bases; junction bases not matched to a gene: 5. The CDR3 totals 14 residues.

The chain links TRBV5-1 to TRBJ2-3; D unresolved. Looked up from germline, CDR1 is SGHRS and CDR2 is YFSETQ. V lost 0 bases and J lost 7, with 15 bases in between. CDR3 length equals 15 residues. The CDR3 reads CASSLEVAVRHTQYF. CDR3 in DNA: TGCGCCAGCAGCTTGGAGGTAGCTGTTAGACATACGCAGTATTTT.

This clone was counted a single time. The chain combines TRBV6-5 with TRBJ1-2; the D gene is possibly TRBD1 (6 bases). V was shortened by 7 bases and J by 7 bases, with 13 bases between the two germline ends. This CDR3 contains 12 residues. CDR1 MNHEY and CDR2 SVGAGI come from the germline V gene. Here the CDR3 DNA reads TGTGCCAGCACTCCGGGGGGGCTTGGCTACACCTTC. Translating gives CASTPGGLGYTF.

The CDR3 region has the DNA TGTGCCAGCAGCTTCAGGCCCAACACCGGGGAGCTGTTTTTT. It encodes CASSFRPNTGELFF. The chain joins TRBV7-2 to TRBJ2-2, with D unresolved. Trimming took off 3 bases at V and 2 bases at J, with 7 bases between the two ends. Germline CDR1 and CDR2: SGHTA and FQGNSA. This CDR3 has 14 residues.

The chain recombines TRBV28 with TRBJ2-3; D is unclear. Deletions cut 7 bases from V and 1 base from J, with 9 bases between. This CDR3 spans 13 amino acids. Germline V lookup: CDR1 MDHEN, CDR2 SYDVKM. In DNA, the CDR3 is TGTGCCAGCACGAACTCGGGCACAGATACGCAGTATTTT. Encoded protein: CASTNSGTDTQYF.

This rearrangement joins TRBV12-5 to TRBJ2-3; D perhaps matches TRBD2 (6 bases). Between the trimmed V and J ends, which lost 0 bases and 6 bases, there was a span of 16 bases. Germline values: CDR1 LGHNT, CDR2 FRNRAP. The CDR3 totals 16 residues. In DNA, the CDR3 is TGTGCTAGTGGTTTGGTACTTAGTACTAGCTTGGATACGCAGTATTTT. Translation gives CASGLVLSTSLDTQYF.